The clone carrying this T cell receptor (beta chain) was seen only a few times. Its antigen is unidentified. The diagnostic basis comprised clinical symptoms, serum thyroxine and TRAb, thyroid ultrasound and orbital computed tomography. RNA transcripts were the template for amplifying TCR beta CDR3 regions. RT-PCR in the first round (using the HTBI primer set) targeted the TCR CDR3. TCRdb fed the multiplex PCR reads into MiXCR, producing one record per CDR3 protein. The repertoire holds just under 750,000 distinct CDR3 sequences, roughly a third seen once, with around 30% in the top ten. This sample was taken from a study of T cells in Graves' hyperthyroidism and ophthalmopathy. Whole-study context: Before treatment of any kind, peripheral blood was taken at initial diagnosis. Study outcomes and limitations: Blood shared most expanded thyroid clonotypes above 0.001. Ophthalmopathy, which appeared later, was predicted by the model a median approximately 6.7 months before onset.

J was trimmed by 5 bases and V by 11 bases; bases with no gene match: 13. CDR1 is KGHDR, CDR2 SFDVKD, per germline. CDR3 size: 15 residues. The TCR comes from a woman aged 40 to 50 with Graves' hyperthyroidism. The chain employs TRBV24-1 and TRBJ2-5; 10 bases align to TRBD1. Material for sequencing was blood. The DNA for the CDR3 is TGTGCCAGCAGCCAATTAGACAGGGGGCTCGAGACCCAGTACTTC. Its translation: CASSQLDRGLETQYF.